The clone carrying this T cell receptor (beta chain) was counted many times. No antigen is known for it. Unique molecular identifiers were in the cDNA, with template-switch universal primer binding. One entry per CDR3 protein, called by TCRdb with MiXCR from the 5' RACE reads. Among 150,000 or so distinct CDR3 sequences listed, under 4.5% were seen once. This entry comes from a study of identical twins. Study-level results: Reduced insertions were recorded for abundant cord blood beta clonotypes, with no such pattern in memory repertoires.

Germline lookup yields CDR1 DFQATT and CDR2 SNEGSKA (reference sequence). This CDR3 contains 13 residues. The J segment lost 6 bases and the V segment lost 6 bases, leaving 9 bases of the junction unmatched. Input material: memory T cells sorted from blood. This clonotype was obtained from a man younger than 30 in good health. The chain joins TRBV20-1 to TRBJ2-7; TRBD1 matches 9 bases. The CDR3: CSAEKQGAGEQYF. CDR3 in DNA: TGCAGTGCCGAAAAACAGGGGGCAGGCGAGCAGTACTTC.